The 14 T cell receptor beta chains reported below all come from one sample, sequenced in a study of regulatory T cells in long-lasting Graves disease. Arm-PCR with iRepertoire HTBI primers amplified the CDR3 regions for these TCR beta libraries. TCRdb processed the multiplex PCR reads anew with MiXCR; each CDR3 protein has one entry. The sample contains 520,000 or so distinct CDR3 sequences, more than 10% of which appear only once. Time point meaning: newly diagnosed GD, antithyroid drugs for less than 3 months. The authors made the TCR library using RNA they extracted from PBMCs. The sample was also reused in another study, on T cells in Graves' hyperthyroidism and ophthalmopathy.

Sequences were derived from peripheral blood mononuclear cells (PBMCs), sampled at new diagnosis, from a patient treated with antithyroid drugs. The receptors stem from a woman aged 25 to 39 with Graves disease.

This clonotype was counted many times. V and J are TRBV20-1 and TRBJ2-1; tentatively, D is TRBD1 or TRBD2 (5 bases each). Germline values: CDR1 DFQATT, CDR2 SNEGSKA (reference sequence). V was pared by 5 bases and J by 0 bases, with 14 bases between. The length of the CDR3 is 15 residues. CDR3 protein: CSAFGASRSYNEQFF. Here the CDR3 DNA reads TGCAGTGCTTTTGGGGCTAGCCGCTCCTACAATGAGCAGTTCTTC.

Ten or more counts support this clonotype. This chain links TRBV3-1 with TRBJ1-2; a possible D gene is TRBD1 (5 bases). CDR1 and CDR2 from the germline V gene are LGHDT and YNNKEL (reference sequence). The CDR3 totals 14 residues. V shed 3 bases and J shed 4 bases, with 12 bases lying between them. Here the CDR3 reads CASSHLGGTYGYTF. CDR3 nucleotide sequence: TGTGCCAGCAGCCACCTGGGAGGGACCTATGGCTACACCTTC. The variable domain in full, with the rest retrieved from reference TRBV3-1 and TRBJ1-2, is DTAVSQTPKYLVTQMGNDKSIKCEQNLGHDTMYWYKQDSKKFLKIMFSYNNKELIINETVPNRFSPKSPDKAHLNLHINSLELGDSAVYFCASSHLGGTYGYTFGSGTRLTVV.

This chain connects TRBV7-9 to TRBJ2-1, with TRBD2 matching 8 bases. From germline, CDR1 is SEHNR and CDR2 FQNEAQ (reference sequence). CDR3 length equals 14 residues. The V and J ends lost 5 bases and 6 bases, in that order; junction bases with no gene match: 6. CDR3 sequence reads: CASSVVGRGNEQFF. In DNA form, the CDR3 reads TGTGCCAGCAGCGTCGTCGGGAGGGGCAATGAGCAGTTCTTC.

The chain combines TRBV11-2 with TRBJ1-1; D perhaps matches TRBD1 (6 bases). V was trimmed by 2 bases and J by 8 bases, leaving 12 bases between them. The CDR3 is 13 residues long. CDR1 SGHAT and CDR2 FQNNGV come from the germline V gene. The CDR3 nucleotides are TGTGCCAGCAGCTTAAGGGCTGGGACAGAAGCTTTCTTT. This codes for CASSLRAGTEAFF.

The chain couples TRBV11-1 to TRBJ2-1; TRBD2 is a possible D gene (6 bases). Germline assignment: CDR1 SGHAT and CDR2 FQDESV (reference sequence). V was shortened by 1 base and J by 7 bases, with 14 bases between the two germline ends. The CDR3 contains 15 residues. As DNA, the CDR3 is TGTGCCAGCAGCTTAGTGGCGGGAACTCCAAATGAGCAGTTCTTC. Amino acid sequence: CASSLVAGTPNEQFF.

This clonotype was detected ten times or more. The chain is built from TRBV7-9 and TRBJ1-3, with D tentatively TRBD1 (5 bases). V was clipped by 0 bases and J by 1 base, with 16 bases between them. Germline CDR1 reads SEHNR; CDR2 reads FQNEAQ (reference sequence). The CDR3 spans 18 residues. The CDR3 spells CASSLALRGSLSGNTIYF. The CDR3, as DNA: TGTGCCAGCAGCTTAGCGCTCCGGGGGTCTTTATCTGGAAACACCATATATTTT.

This clonotype was observed a single time. The chain links TRBV2 to TRBJ2-5, with D possibly being TRBD2 (7 bases). The CDR3 consists of 15 residues. Germline CDR1 SNHLY, CDR2 FYNNEI. The V end was cut by 10 bases, the J end by 5 bases, with 23 bases between. In nucleotides, the CDR3 is TGTGCCACCTCGGGGGGCGAGGAGGGGCGGGAGACCCAGTACTTC. It yields the protein CATSGGEEGRETQYF.

The genes are TRBV19 and TRBJ2-7, with TRBD2 identical over 8 bases. The V gene end was trimmed by 6 bases and the J gene end by 2 bases; junction bases not matched to a gene: 6. The CDR3 is 14 residues long. CDR1 and CDR2 from the germline V gene are LNHDA and SQIVND (reference sequence). The CDR3: CASRRRGDAYEQYF. The CDR3 DNA sequence: TGTGCCAGTAGGAGGCGGGGGGACGCCTACGAGCAGTACTTC.

Points on this clonotype: A much larger clone lies a single base off, so this may be a read error. The V gene is TRBV14, the J gene TRBJ2-5; TRBD1 matches 10 bases. This CDR3 has 16 amino acids. Germline V lookup: CDR1 SGHDN, CDR2 FVKESK. Trimming removed 3 bases from V and 8 bases from J; junction bases left unmatched: 12. Here the CDR3 DNA reads TGTGCCAGCAGCCATCTTATCGGGACAGGGGACGACACCCAGTACTTC. It is translated as CASSHLIGTGDDTQYF.

The J gene is TRBJ1-3, the V gene TRBV6-2 or TRBV6-3; TRBD1 might be the D (5 bases). Trimming stripped 6 bases from V and 0 bases from J, with 21 bases between. Per the germline V gene, CDR1 is MNHEY and CDR2 is SVGEGT. The CDR3 has 18 residues. CDR3 DNA sequence: TGTGCCAGCAGCGGTCCCGGGGGAGCGGGGCGCTCTGGAAACACCATATATTTT. As protein: CASSGPGGAGRSGNTIYF.

In this sample, this clonotype turned up many times. The V and J genes are TRBV28 and TRBJ2-5; 9 bases are shared with TRBD1. The germline gives CDR1 MDHEN, CDR2 SYDVKM. The length of the CDR3 is 18 residues. The J segment lost 2 bases and the V segment lost 5 bases, leaving 15 bases of the junction unmatched. The CDR3 reads CASSTFWDRVKTQETQYF. CDR3 nucleotide sequence: TGTGCCAGCAGTACCTTCTGGGACAGGGTAAAGACACAAGAGACCCAGTACTTC. Full variable domain (rest looked up from reference TRBV28 and TRBJ2-5): DVKVTQSSRYLVKRTGEKVFLECVQDMDHENMFWYRQDPGLGLRLIYFSYDVKMKEKGDIPEGYSVSREKKERFSLILESASTNQTSMYLCASSTFWDRVKTQETQYFGPGTRLLVL.

This clonotype was seen ten or more times. This rearrangement joins TRBV27 to TRBJ1-2; D gene uncertain. Deletions cut 0 bases from V and 7 bases from J, with 21 bases between. This CDR3 spans 17 amino acids. CDR1 is MNHEY, CDR2 SMNVEV, per germline (reference sequence). The CDR3 DNA sequence: TGTGCCAGCAGTTTATCGGGTCGGCGGTTACCGTTCGGTGGCTACACCTTC. Residues: CASSLSGRRLPFGGYTF.

In its sample, this clonotype was seen many times. This sequence joins TRBV2 and TRBJ1-5, with TRBD1 matching over 7 bases. This CDR3 has 13 residues. Trimming cost V 8 bases and J 4 bases; bases outside gene matches: 5. Per the germline V gene, CDR1 is SNHLY and CDR2 is FYNNEI. The CDR3: CASLRDSNQPQHF. The CDR3 DNA sequence: TGTGCCAGCCTCCGGGACAGTAATCAGCCCCAGCATTTT. The whole variable domain, filled in from reference TRBV2 and TRBJ1-5, reads EPEVTQTPSHQVTQMGQEVILRCVPISNHLYFYWYRQILGQKVEFLVSFYNNEISEKSEIFDDQFSVERPDGSNFTLKIRSTKLEDSAMYFCASLRDSNQPQHFGDGTRLSIL.

This clonotype was detected only a few times. The chain uses TRBV4-3 and TRBJ1-2, with D hard to call. The CDR3 extends over 13 amino acids. Trimming shortened V by 4 bases and J by 8 bases, and 14 bases separated the two germline ends. Per the germline V gene, CDR1 is LGHNA and CDR2 is YSLEER. CDR3: CASSPTWVRGYTF. The CDR3 bases are TGCGCCAGCAGCCCAACATGGGTCAGGGGCTACACCTTC.